Sequencing of this TCR beta chain was carried out in a study of blood T cell repertoires in COVID-19. Study overall: Resolution of symptoms, clearance, or two negative PCRs was present in recovered Cohort 3 donors. Collection of acute and convalescent COVID-19 samples took place in the United States, Italy and Spain.

Participant age was roughly 18 to 90 years, and participants resided in approximately 24 US areas. Cohorts were determined from participant-reported clinical history. Sequencing was performed with immunoSEQ multiplex PCR; in TCRdb, only in-frame clones are kept and a portion is missing. Among more than 300,000 clones listed, about 90% were seen once. CDR3 length equals 15 residues. J gave up 2 bases and V 4 bases, and 3 bases lay outside the gene matches. The germline V gene has CDR1 LNHDA and CDR2 SQIVND (reference sequence). The sequence was collected from a man aged 35 to 55 in a cohort exposed to, infected with or recovered from COVID-19 (not recorded which). The rearrangement uses TRBV19 and TRBJ2-1, with 9 bases aligning to TRBD2. Input material: PBMCs or T cells enriched from blood (not recorded which). The CDR3 coding sequence is TGTGCCAGTAGTAAAGCGGGGGGAACCTACAATGAGCAGTTCTTC. This translates into CASSKAGGTYNEQFF. Full variable domain (rest looked up from reference TRBV19 and TRBJ2-1): DGGITQSPKYLFRKEGQNVTLSCEQNLNHDAMYWYRQDPGQGLRLIYYSQIVNDFQKGDIAEGYSVSREKKESFPLTVTSAQKNPTAFYLCASSKAGGTYNEQFFGPGTRLTVL.